This T cell receptor (beta chain) came from a study of OX40 agonist ivuxolimab in advanced cancers. In regard to this clone: Its antigen is unidentified.

Here immunoSEQ multiplex PCR was the method, and the copy in TCRdb shows in-frame clones only, minus some. The sample lists 60,000 to 65,000 clones, approximately 89% occurring once. CDR3 length: 15 residues. V lost 4 bases, J lost 3 bases, and 7 bases stayed unmatched. Germline loops: CDR1 SGHDN, CDR2 FVKESK. Study outcomes and limitations: Not determined was the antigen specificity of the expanded peripheral T cells. Certain nonresponders additionally had low normalized T-cell clonal expansion.

The TCR comes from an adult with an advanced solid tumor such as melanoma, head and neck, liver or kidney cancer. This sequence joins TRBV14 and TRBJ1-2, with TRBD1 identical over 8 bases. The sample here was CD4+ or CD8+ T cells sorted from blood, taken in a trial of the OX40 agonist ivuxolimab. The CDR3 DNA sequence: TGTGCCAGCAGCCTGACAGGGGCCGTTCACTATGGCTACACCTTC. This sequence encodes CASSLTGAVHYGYTF.